The 5 T cell receptor beta chains presented below share a single source sample, sequenced in a study of patients and donors after allogeneic stem cell transplantation. MiXCR, run by TCRdb on the RT-PCR reads, gives a single entry per CDR3 protein. Among roughly 200,000 distinct CDR3 sequences listed, about 40% were seen once. Sequenced sample: blood, either unsorted or a sorted T cell fraction (not recorded which). Receptor source: a human donor who was either an allogeneic HSCT recipient or a stem cell or donor lymphocyte infusion donor (not recorded which). It is not recorded whose cells these are; they may come from a transplant donor.

This sequence joins TRBV7-6 and TRBJ2-1; D not certain. Germline lookup yields CDR1 SGHVS and CDR2 FNYEAQ. The CDR3 spans 16 residues. V gave up 2 bases and J gave up 1 base, with 12 bases separating them. CDR3 nucleotides: TGTGCCAGCAGCTTAAATGCGGTGGTATCCTACAATGAGCAGTTCTTC. Translated, it gives CASSLNAVVSYNEQFF. Combining the CDR3 with reference TRBV7-6 and TRBJ2-1 gives the whole variable domain GAGVSQSPRYKVTKRGQDVALRCDPISGHVSLYWYRQALGQGPEFLTYFNYEAQQDKSGLPNDRFSAERPEGSISTLTIQRTEQRDSAMYRCASSLNAVVSYNEQFFGPGTRLTVL.

This clonotype was recorded a few times. The V and J genes are TRBV20-1 and TRBJ1-3; perhaps TRBD1 as D (6 bases). Germline CDR1 is DFQATT and CDR2 is SNEGSKA (reference sequence). The germline V and J ends were trimmed by 2 bases and 2 bases, with 10 bases remaining between them. The CDR3 length is 14 residues. Here the CDR3 DNA reads TGCAGTGCTAGATTACAGGGAGCTGGAAACACCATATATTTT. It is translated as CSARLQGAGNTIYF.

This clonotype has a handful of counts. The chain has TRBV29-1 and TRBJ1-1, with a possible D match to TRBD1 (6 bases). This CDR3 has 13 residues. Germline V gene sequence: CDR1 SQVTM, CDR2 ANQGSEA. The ends were cut back, 4 bases at V and 1 base at J, with 10 bases in the middle. CDR3 DNA sequence: TGCAGCGTTGCCCGGGGGGCGAACACTGAAGCTTTCTTT. It translates to CSVARGANTEAFF.

The rearrangement joins TRBV12-3 or TRBV12-4 to TRBJ2-5, with no clear D. CDR3 length: 14 residues. V was trimmed by 5 bases and J by 1 base, leaving 11 bases between them. The CDR3 is CASSPPTRQETQYF. For the CDR3, the DNA is TGTGCCAGCAGTCCTCCAACCCGCCAAGAGACCCAGTACTTC.

On this clonotype: A much larger clone sits a single nucleotide away, making a read error possible. The chain recombines TRBV7-2 with TRBJ1-4, with 9 bases that match TRBD1. The germline CDR1 and CDR2 sequences are SGHTA and FQGNSA. The CDR3 length is 14 residues. The CDR3 DNA reads TGTGCCAACAGCCCGACAGGGGGTTTTGAAAAACTGTTTTTT. It codes for CANSPTGGFEKLFF.